This TCR beta chain was profiled in a study of early T cells in non-severe SARS-CoV-2 infection (dated by TCRdb to the early 2020s). About the full investigation: TCR sequencing used bulk RNA from unsorted whole blood, so alpha and beta chains could not be paired.

This was a case-control study nested in a cohort of healthcare workers in London, UK, who had nasopharyngeal swab PCR tests and blood samples taken every week. Healthcare workers were recruited between 23 and 31 March 2020, during the week of the UK lockdown, and were followed weekly for up to about 16 weeks. CDR1 and CDR2 are read off the germline V gene as SGHVS and FNYEAQ. Ends trimmed: V by 5 bases, J by 5 bases; bases unmatched to a gene: 6. Counted from cysteine to phenylalanine, this CDR3 has 14 amino acids. Only the CDR3 region is kept as DNA, spanning 42 bases read in frame from base 1. This clonotype was detected many times. It lacks a known antigen. Per-base quality was not reported, and no clone a single base away is much larger than it. General findings and caveats noted by the study authors: VDJdb matching was skewed toward anti-spike CD8 responses and likely underestimated virus-specific expansions by missing private and CD4 specificities.

The library came from 5' RACE. For sequencing, a NextSeq 500 was employed. In the TCR library protocol, unique molecular identifiers were attached to individual cDNA molecules to correct for PCR bias and sequencing error. TCR alpha and beta chains were both sequenced, and the abundances of alpha and beta sequences in each sample were closely correlated with each other. In the source study's methods: Decombinator V4 was used to perform V gene, J gene and CDR3 annotation of TCR sequences. Expanded TCRs were defined as changing significantly between any two time points under a Poisson model with p below 0.0001. TCR abundances were normalised to the total number of TCRs sequenced per sample and expressed as counts per million. MAIT TCRs were defined by TRAV1-2 paired with TRAJ12, TRAJ20 or TRAJ33, and iNKT TCRs by TRAV10 paired with TRAJ18. A search of VDJdb, accessed on 1 November 2021, was run for TCRs annotated to CMV, EBV and SARS-CoV-2, with TCRs annotated for multiple antigens excluded. The public reads were quality trimmed at Q25 with fastp and then assembled into clones with MiXCR by TCRdb, keeping productive beta chains. Here each entry gathers all rows of one CDR3 protein and keeps the most common genes and DNA. The authors' filters were not applied to this entry. This sample holds about 81,000 distinct CDR3 sequences; 14% to 15% were observed only once. Of the sample, 9.5% to 12% is held by the ten largest clones.

The sequencing input was whole blood. This receptor was obtained from an adult who was a healthcare worker with PCR-confirmed SARS-CoV-2 infection or an uninfected control (not recorded which). The chain is made from TRBV7-6 and TRBJ2-1; the central 7 bases match TRBD2. The nucleotide sequence is given as TGTGCCAGCAGCCCGCTAGCGGCAAACAATGAGCAGTTCTTC. The encoded protein is CASSPLAANNEQFF.